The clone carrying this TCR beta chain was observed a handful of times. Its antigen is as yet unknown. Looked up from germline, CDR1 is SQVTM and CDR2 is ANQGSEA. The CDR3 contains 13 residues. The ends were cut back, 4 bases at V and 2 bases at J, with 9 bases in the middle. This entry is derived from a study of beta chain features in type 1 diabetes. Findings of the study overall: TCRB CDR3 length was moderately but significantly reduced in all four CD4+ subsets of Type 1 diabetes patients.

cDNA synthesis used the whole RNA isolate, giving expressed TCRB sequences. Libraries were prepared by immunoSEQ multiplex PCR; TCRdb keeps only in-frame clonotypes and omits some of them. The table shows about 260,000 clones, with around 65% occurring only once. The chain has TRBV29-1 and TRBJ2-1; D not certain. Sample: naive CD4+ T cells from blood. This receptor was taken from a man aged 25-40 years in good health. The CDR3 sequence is CSVGLAPYNEQFF. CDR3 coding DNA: TGCAGCGTTGGTCTGGCACCCTACAATGAGCAGTTCTTC.